Included here is one TCR beta chain sequence, with context. With 2 bases clipped from V and 5 bases from J, the junction kept 4 bases outside the gene matches. CDR3 length: 15 amino acids. The germline gives CDR1 SGHAT, CDR2 FQNNGV. The PCR employed 60 Vbeta primers together with 13 Jbeta primers. Data came from immunoSEQ multiplex PCR; TCRdb stores just in-frame clones and leaves some out. The sample consists of roughly 150,000 clones, 60% to 80% of them appearing once. This sample was taken from a study of cytomegalovirus exposure and HLA in healthy donors. Sequencing used PBMCs. The V and J genes are TRBV11-2 and TRBJ2-1; 9 bases match TRBD2. This receptor was taken from a woman aged 25 to 39 in good health and CMV-seronegative. The CDR3 reads CASSLSGGHHNEQFF. CDR3 coding DNA: TGTGCCAGCAGCTTAAGCGGGGGGCACCACAATGAGCAGTTCTTC. The whole variable domain, remainder taken from reference TRBV11-2 and TRBJ2-1, is EAGVAQSPRYKIIEKRQSVAFWCNPISGHATLYWYQQILGQGPKLLIQFQNNGVVDDSQLPKDRFSAERLKGVDSTLKIQPAKLEDSAVYLCASSLSGGHHNEQFFGPGTRLTVL.